This T cell receptor beta chain stems from a study of blood T cell repertoires in COVID-19. Study background: The samples span acute and convalescent COVID-19 from the United States, Italy and Spain. Sources were T cells, B-cell-depleted T cells, or PBMCs; the material itself was cDNA or gDNA.

In terms of age and location, participants ranged from about 18 to 90 years and lived in fewer than 30 US areas. Categorization into cohorts depended on clinical history that participants reported. Data came from immunoSEQ multiplex PCR; TCRdb stores just in-frame clones and leaves some out. The table lists 170,000 or so clones, about 90% of them singletons, with around 7% in the top ten. The CDR3 totals 16 residues. Germline values: CDR1 SGHNT, CDR2 YENEEA. The V gene end was trimmed by 5 bases and the J gene end by 1 base; junction bases not matched to a gene: 6. This chain connects TRBV11-3 to TRBJ1-3, with 9 bases matching TRBD1. The sequencing sample was made of PBMCs or T cells enriched from blood (not recorded which). The sequence derives from a woman aged 45-65 years who had recovered from COVID-19. The CDR3, as DNA: TGTGCCAGCAGCCCGGGACAGGGAGCATCTGGAAACACCATATATTTT. It codes for CASSPGQGASGNTIYF.